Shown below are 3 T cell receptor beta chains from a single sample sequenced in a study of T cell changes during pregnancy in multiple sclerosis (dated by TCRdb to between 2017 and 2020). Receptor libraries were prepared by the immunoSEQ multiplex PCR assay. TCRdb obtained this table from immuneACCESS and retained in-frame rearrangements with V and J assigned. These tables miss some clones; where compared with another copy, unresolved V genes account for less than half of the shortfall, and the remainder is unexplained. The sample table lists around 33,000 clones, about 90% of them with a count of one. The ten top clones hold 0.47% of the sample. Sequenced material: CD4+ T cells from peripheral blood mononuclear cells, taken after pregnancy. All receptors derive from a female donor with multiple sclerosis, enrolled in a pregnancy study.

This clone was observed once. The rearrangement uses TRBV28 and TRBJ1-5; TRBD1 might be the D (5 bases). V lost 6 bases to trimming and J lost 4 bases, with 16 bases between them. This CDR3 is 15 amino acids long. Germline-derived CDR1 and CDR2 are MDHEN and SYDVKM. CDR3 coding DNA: TGTGCCAGCAGCCTGCCAGGGCGGATAAATCAGCCCCAGCATTTT. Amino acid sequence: CASSLPGRINQPQHF.

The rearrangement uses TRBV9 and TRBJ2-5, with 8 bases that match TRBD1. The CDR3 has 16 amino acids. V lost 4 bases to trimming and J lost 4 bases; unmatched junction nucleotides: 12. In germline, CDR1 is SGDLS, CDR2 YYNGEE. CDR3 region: CASSMRQGTVGETQYF. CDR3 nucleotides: TGTGCCAGCAGCATGAGACAGGGGACGGTTGGAGAGACCCAGTACTTC.

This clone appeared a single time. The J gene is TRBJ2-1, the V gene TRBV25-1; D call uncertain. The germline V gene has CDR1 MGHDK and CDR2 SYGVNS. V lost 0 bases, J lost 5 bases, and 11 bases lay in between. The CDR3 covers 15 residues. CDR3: CASSEYRPAHNEQFF. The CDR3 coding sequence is TGTGCCAGCAGTGAATACAGGCCGGCCCACAATGAGCAGTTCTTC.